Presented here are 15 T cell receptor beta chains from one specimen sequenced in a study of graft-versus-host responses after intestinal transplantation. Assay: immunoSEQ multiplex PCR; the TCRdb copy retains only in-frame clones and omits some. The sample comprises some 15,000 clones, around 33% of which are singletons, and over 3.5% rests with the top ten. The sequencing used alloreactive CD4+ T cells from a mixed lymphocyte reaction culture, collected before intestinal transplant. Noted subset: CFSE-low proliferating T cells sorted from approximately 6-day pre-transplant mixed lymphocyte reaction (GvH or HvG direction). Source of these receptors: a human patient who received an intestinal transplant.

In regard to this clone: An end of the junction does not agree with germline; a read error may underlie this. Here the CDR3 DNA reads TGCGCCAGCAGCTTTAGCGGGGGCACAGATACGCAGTATTTT. It yields the protein CASSFSGGTDTQYF. The chain employs TRBV13 and TRBJ2-3; 8 positions match TRBD2. This CDR3 comprises 14 residues. Germline V gene sequence: CDR1 PRHDT, CDR2 FYEKMQ (reference sequence).

The rearrangement uses TRBV5-4 and TRBJ2-2, with unresolved D. The CDR3 has 14 amino acids. Trimming pared 2 bases from V and 5 bases from J, leaving 10 bases between. Germline assignment: CDR1 SGHNT and CDR2 YYREEE (reference sequence). The CDR3 is CASSFGRLTGELFF. The CDR3 DNA reads as TGTGCCAGCAGCTTCGGTCGTTTAACCGGGGAGCTGTTTTTT.

This clone qualifies as medium-sized. V and J are TRBV7-9 and TRBJ1-6; D not certain. The germline gives CDR1 SEHNR, CDR2 FQNEAQ (reference sequence). The CDR3 totals 13 residues. Trimming cost V 5 bases and J 9 bases, with 11 bases left between them. In nucleotides, the CDR3 is TGTGCCAGCAGCCAGCGACTGTTTTCACCCCTCCACTTT. This sequence encodes CASSQRLFSPLHF.

The J gene is TRBJ2-7, the V gene TRBV27, with TRBD2 identical over 11 bases. CDR3 size: 17 residues. Germline V gene data show CDR1 as MNHEY and CDR2 as SMNVEV (reference sequence). V shed 0 bases and J 4 bases; nucleotides not matched to a gene: 8. The CDR3: CASSLSFRGLAAYEQYF. The CDR3 DNA follows: TGTGCCAGCAGTTTATCGTTCAGGGGACTAGCGGCATACGAGCAGTACTTC.

This clone occurred a few times. This sequence joins TRBV19 and TRBJ1-1; D not resolved. The V end lost 6 bases, the J end lost 3 bases, and 17 bases lay between the germline ends. CDR3 length equals 15 residues. From germline, CDR1 is LNHDA and CDR2 SQIVND (reference sequence). For the CDR3, the DNA is TGTGCCAGTAGGAGTATAGAGCTCCGGGACACTGAAGCTTTCTTT. Translated: CASRSIELRDTEAFF. Drawing the rest from reference TRBV19 and TRBJ1-1, the complete variable domain is DGGITQSPKYLFRKEGQNVTLSCEQNLNHDAMYWYRQDPGQGLRLIYYSQIVNDFQKGDIAEGYSVSREKKESFPLTVTSAQKNPTAFYLCASRSIELRDTEAFFGQGTRLTVV.

Sample share makes this clone medium-sized. This sequence joins TRBV7-6 and TRBJ1-6; D is ambiguous. From germline, CDR1 is SGHVS and CDR2 FNYEAQ. This CDR3 contains 13 residues. Trimming stripped 2 bases from V and 8 bases from J, with 7 bases between. The CDR3 is CASSLIGDSPLHF. In DNA, the CDR3 is TGTGCCAGCAGCTTAATCGGAGATTCACCCCTCCACTTT.

V usage is TRBV19 and J usage is TRBJ2-3, with a tentative D call TRBD1 (7 bases). In germline, CDR1 is LNHDA, CDR2 SQIVND (reference sequence). The CDR3 runs 18 residues. Trimming removed 2 bases at V and 4 bases at J, with 22 bases between. The CDR3 region is CASSISSVGQGGPDTQYF. The DNA for the CDR3 is TGTGCCAGTAGTATAAGCAGCGTCGGGCAGGGGGGCCCAGATACGCAGTATTTT. Full variable domain (missing parts from reference TRBV19 and TRBJ2-3): DGGITQSPKYLFRKEGQNVTLSCEQNLNHDAMYWYRQDPGQGLRLIYYSQIVNDFQKGDIAEGYSVSREKKESFPLTVTSAQKNPTAFYLCASSISSVGQGGPDTQYFGPGTRLTVL.

The V gene is TRBV7-9, the J gene TRBJ1-2, with no clear D. Germline CDR1 SEHNR, CDR2 FQNEAQ (reference sequence). This CDR3 spans 12 amino acids. V lost 2 bases to trimming and J lost 6 bases, with 7 bases between them. CDR3 residues: CASSLYLDGYTF. DNA for the CDR3: TGTGCCAGCAGCTTATATCTTGATGGCTACACCTTC.

The chain employs TRBV7-7 and TRBJ2-1; 8 nucleotides align to TRBD1. The V and J ends lost 6 bases and 9 bases, in that order; junction bases with no gene match: 10. The germline gives CDR1 SSHAT, CDR2 FNYEAQ (reference sequence). This CDR3 is 14 amino acids long. The CDR3 spells CASSHGQGAIEQFF. The CDR3 DNA reads as TGTGCCAGCAGTCACGGACAGGGTGCAATTGAGCAGTTCTTC.

The chain links TRBV7-5 to TRBJ2-7; the DNA was not used to check the table's D call, TRBD2. TRBV7-5 is an annotated pseudogene. The CDR3 is 12 amino acids. The DNA for the CDR3 is TGTGCCAGCAGCCAGACTAGCCGCGAGCAGTACTTC. It codes for CASSQTSREQYF.

For the CDR3, the DNA is TGTGCCAGTGAGAATCAGGGGAAGGGCACTGAAGCTTTCTTT. This codes for CASENQGKGTEAFF. V and J are TRBV2 and TRBJ1-1, with a possible D match to TRBD1 (6 bases). This CDR3 spans 14 amino acids. V lost 9 bases, J lost 4 bases, and 18 bases lay in between. Germline lookup yields CDR1 SNHLY and CDR2 FYNNEI.

The chain employs TRBV9 and TRBJ2-3; 7 nucleotides align to TRBD1. The CDR3 has 15 amino acids. CDR1 and CDR2 from the germline V gene are SGDLS and YYNGEE. Trimming at V came to 3 bases and at J to 3 bases, leaving 7 bases not matched to a gene. The chain's CDR3 is CASSGTGTATDTQYF. CDR3 nucleotide sequence: TGTGCCAGCAGCGGGACCGGGACAGCGACAGATACGCAGTATTTT.

The CDR3 here is CASINRVNTEAFF. CDR3 in DNA: TGTGCCAGTATCAACAGGGTGAACACTGAAGCTTTCTTT. J is TRBJ1-1 and V is TRBV19; a possible D gene is TRBD1 (6 bases). V lost 7 bases and J 0 bases, leaving 9 bases between the germline ends. From germline, CDR1 is LNHDA and CDR2 SQIVND (reference sequence). The CDR3 is made up of 13 amino acids.

The V and J genes are TRBV4-1 and TRBJ1-5; TRBD1 might be the D (5 bases). The germline V gene has CDR1 MGHRA and CDR2 YSYEKL. The CDR3 is 18 amino acids. Trimming shortened V by 0 bases and J by 2 bases, and 17 bases separated the two germline ends. CDR3 bases: TGCGCCAGCAGCCAAGACGGGTACACTTGGGGCGGCAATCAGCCCCAGCATTTT. Amino acid sequence: CASSQDGYTWGGNQPQHF.

The chain joins TRBV7-9 to TRBJ1-1, with 7 bases fitting TRBD1. Germline-derived CDR1 and CDR2 are SEHNR and FQNEAQ (reference sequence). CDR3 length: 14 amino acids. Germline trimming cut 3 bases from V and 7 bases from J; bases unmatched to any gene: 8. Written as DNA, the CDR3 is TGTGCCAGCAGCTTCGACAGGGCGTTAAATGAAGCTTTCTTT. This translates into CASSFDRALNEAFF.